These T cell receptor beta chains were read from a single sample in a study of regulatory T cells in long-lasting Graves disease. TCRdb reanalysed the multiplex PCR reads using MiXCR and keeps one entry per CDR3 protein. Of about 620,000 distinct CDR3 sequences in the sample, 16% are singletons; the top ten hold under 20%. The data also belong to a second study, concerning T cells in Graves' hyperthyroidism and ophthalmopathy.

The material was peripheral blood mononuclear cells (PBMCs), obtained at new diagnosis, from a patient treated with antithyroid drugs. The receptors come from a woman between 25 and 40 years old with Graves disease. Both conserved end residues are part of each CDR3. Fields, in order: J gene, V gene, clone size, D gene, CDR3 DNA, CDR3 protein. D genes are given only for firm matches. Size is stated for part of the rows, as once, few or many counts, or as a class when the clone is expanded.

>TRBJ2-7|TRBV10-1|.|.
TGCGCCAGCGCCGAGGGGACAACCTACGAGCAGTACTTC
CASAEGTTYEQYF
>TRBJ1-5|TRBV27|.|.
TGTGCCAGCAGTTTCCGCGGCTCGGATCAGCCCCAGCATTTT
CASSFRGSDQPQHF
>TRBJ1-5|TRBV19|.|TRBD1
TGTGCCAGTAGTGCCGGGACAGGGGCCAATCGGCCCCAGCATTTT
CASSAGTGANRPQHF
>TRBJ2-1|TRBV5-1|few|TRBD2
TGCGCCAGCAATAGCGGGAGGGTGGACAATGAGCAGTTCTTC
CASNSGRVDNEQFF
>TRBJ2-1|TRBV20-1|many|.
TGCAGTGCTAGAGGATTAGGGCTAGCGCACTACAATGAGCAGTTCTTC
CSARGLGLAHYNEQFF
>TRBJ2-7|TRBV20-1|many|.
TGCAGTGCTAGTGATCCCGATTATACTTACTTC
CSASDPDYTYF
>TRBJ1-1|TRBV14|.|.
TGTGCCAGCAGCCCCTCAGGCCCCCGGACCACTGAAGCTTTCTTC
CASSPSGPRTTEAFF
>TRBJ1-6|TRBV28|once|.
TGTGCCAGCGGGGGGGTGAGGTCACCCCTCCACTTT
CASGGVRSPLHF
>TRBJ2-1|TRBV7-2|many|.
TGTGCCAGCAGCTTAAACTGGGAGTCGAATGAGCAGTTCTTC
CASSLNWESNEQFF
>TRBJ1-4|TRBV11-2|few|.
TGTGCCAGCAGCTCGCAGACCCAAAATGAAAAACTGTTTTTT
CASSSQTQNEKLFF
>TRBJ2-7|TRBV27|.|TRBD1
TGTGCCAGCAGTTCATACGGGACAGACTCCTACGAGCAGTACTTC
CASSSYGTDSYEQYF
>TRBJ1-4|TRBV28|many|.
TGTGCCAGCAGTTTTGTTCGAGGCAATGAAAAACTGTTTTTT
CASSFVRGNEKLFF
>TRBJ2-7|TRBV19|.|TRBD1
TGTGCCAGTAGTCGAACGGGACAGGGAGACTACGAGCAGTACTTC
CASSRTGQGDYEQYF
>TRBJ1-1|TRBV19|.|.
TGTGCCAGTAGAGAGGGTTTTGGGGGGAACACTGAAGCTTTCTTT
CASREGFGGNTEAFF
>TRBJ2-2|TRBV2|few|TRBD2
TGTGCCAGCAGTTGGACTAGCGCCAACACCGGGGAGCTGTTTTTT
CASSWTSANTGELFF
>TRBJ2-7|TRBV30|many|.
TGTGCCTGCCGGGCCGGAAATTCCTACGAGCAGTACTTC
CACRAGNSYEQYF
>TRBJ2-5|TRBV14|few|.
TGTGCCAGCAGCCAGACCAGGTCTGGGCAAGAGACCCAGTACTTC
CASSQTRSGQETQYF
>TRBJ1-5|TRBV19|.|TRBD1
TGTGCCAGTAAGGGGGCAGGAAGGGTAAATCAGCCCCAGCATTTT
CASKGAGRVNQPQHF
>TRBJ2-1|TRBV6-1|few|TRBD2
TGTGCCAGCAGTGACATGATGGTGACTAGCATGAATGAGCAGTTCTTC
CASSDMMVTSMNEQFF
>TRBJ1-2|TRBV27|few|TRBD1
TGTGTCAGCAGTTCCAGACCGGGACAGTCACTATATGGCTACACCTTC
CVSSSRPGQSLYGYTF
>TRBJ1-3|TRBV25-1|.|TRBD1
TGTGCCAGCAGGATGGGACAGGGCTCTGGAAACACCATATATTTT
CASRMGQGSGNTIYF
>TRBJ1-1|TRBV11-1|many|.
TGTGCCAGCAGCCCCCATGGTCAGGGTATGAACACTGAAGCTTTCTTT
CASSPHGQGMNTEAFF
>TRBJ1-6|TRBV6-9|.|.
TGTGCCAGCAGTTACGAGGACCCGGGACGGATTAATTCACCCCTCCACTTT
CASSYEDPGRINSPLHF
>TRBJ2-7|TRBV28|few|.
TGTGCCCACGCCTTACAGGGTAACGAGCAGTACTTC
CAHALQGNEQYF
>TRBJ1-5|TRBV29-1|.|.
TGCAGCGTTGGGACAGCTTATAGCAATCAGCCCCAGCATTTT
CSVGTAYSNQPQHF
>TRBJ2-5|TRBV7-9|many|.
TGTGCCAGCAGCTCGCCTCCCCAAACAGAGACCCAGTACTTC
CASSSPPQTETQYF
>TRBJ1-5|TRBV18|few|.
TGTGCCAGCTCACCTGGGGACGCTCAGCCCCAGCATTTT
CASSPGDAQPQHF
>TRBJ1-2|TRBV5-5|many|TRBD1
TGTGCCAGCAGCCAGGGGGGGGACAGGCATGGCTACACCTTC
CASSQGGDRHGYTF
>TRBJ2-4|TRBV6-5|few|.
TGTGCCAGCAGTTACGGGATAGCCAAAAACATTCAGTACTTC
CASSYGIAKNIQYF
>TRBJ2-4|TRBV3-1|few|TRBD1
TGTGCCAGCAGCCAAGTCCTCACCGGGACAGGGGAAGCCAAAAACATTCAGTACTTC
CASSQVLTGTGEAKNIQYF
>TRBJ2-7|TRBV18|.|.
TGTGCCAGCTCACCAGGGTTCTCTTACTACGAGCAGTACTTC
CASSPGFSYYEQYF
>TRBJ2-5|TRBV20-1|many|.
TGCAGTGCTAGGGGGGCCCGGGAGGTGTGGGAGACCCAGTACTTC
CSARGAREVWETQYF
>TRBJ2-7|TRBV20-1|few|.
TGCAGTGCTAGAGGGTTGGGATACGAGCAGTACTTC
CSARGLGYEQYF
>TRBJ1-1|TRBV6-1|.|TRBD1
TGTGCCAGCAGTACCCTACAGGGGGCACCAGGCGAAGCTTTCTTT
CASSTLQGAPGEAFF